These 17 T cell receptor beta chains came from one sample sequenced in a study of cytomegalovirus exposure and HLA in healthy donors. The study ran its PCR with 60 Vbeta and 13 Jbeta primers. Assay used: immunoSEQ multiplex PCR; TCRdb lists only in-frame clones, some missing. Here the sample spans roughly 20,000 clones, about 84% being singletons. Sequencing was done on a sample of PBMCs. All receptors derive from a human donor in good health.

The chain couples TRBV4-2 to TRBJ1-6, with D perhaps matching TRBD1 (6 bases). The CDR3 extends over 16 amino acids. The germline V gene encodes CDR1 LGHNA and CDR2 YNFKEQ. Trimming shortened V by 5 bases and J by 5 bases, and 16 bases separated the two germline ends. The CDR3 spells CASSSEGGRHNSPLHF. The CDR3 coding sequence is TGTGCCAGCAGCTCCGAGGGGGGGAGGCATAATTCACCCCTCCACTTT.

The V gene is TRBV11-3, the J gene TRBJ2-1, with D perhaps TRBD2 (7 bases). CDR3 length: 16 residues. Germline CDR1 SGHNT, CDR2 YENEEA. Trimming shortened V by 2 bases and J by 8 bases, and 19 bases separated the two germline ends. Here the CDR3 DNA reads TGTGCCAGCAGCTTAAAAGGGGGAGGGGTCTTTGATGAGCAGTTCTTC. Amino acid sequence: CASSLKGGGVFDEQFF.

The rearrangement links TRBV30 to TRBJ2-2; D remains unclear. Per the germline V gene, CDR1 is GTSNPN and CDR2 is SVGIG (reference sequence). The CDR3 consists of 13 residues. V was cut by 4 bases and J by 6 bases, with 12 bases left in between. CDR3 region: CAWTDLRAGELFF. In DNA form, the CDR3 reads TGTGCCTGGACTGACCTACGGGCCGGGGAGCTGTTTTTT.

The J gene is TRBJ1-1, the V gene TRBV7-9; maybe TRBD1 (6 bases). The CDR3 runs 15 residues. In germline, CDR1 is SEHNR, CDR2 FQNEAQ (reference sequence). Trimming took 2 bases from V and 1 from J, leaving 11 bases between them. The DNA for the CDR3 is TGTGCCAGCAGCTTACTGGGACAAGGGAACACTGAAGCTTTCTTT. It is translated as CASSLLGQGNTEAFF.

CDR3 in DNA: TGTGCCAGTAGTATAGAGACAGGGACTTACACAGATACGCAGTATTTT. Translating it yields CASSIETGTYTDTQYF. This chain joins TRBV19 and TRBJ2-3; a weak D match, TRBD1 (7 bases). The CDR3 is 16 amino acids. Trimming cost V 0 bases and J 2 bases, with 12 bases left between them. The germline V gene has CDR1 LNHDA and CDR2 SQIVND (reference sequence). Based on the CDR3 plus reference TRBV19 and TRBJ2-3, the full variable domain is DGGITQSPKYLFRKEGQNVTLSCEQNLNHDAMYWYRQDPGQGLRLIYYSQIVNDFQKGDIAEGYSVSREKKESFPLTVTSAQKNPTAFYLCASSIETGTYTDTQYFGPGTRLTVL.

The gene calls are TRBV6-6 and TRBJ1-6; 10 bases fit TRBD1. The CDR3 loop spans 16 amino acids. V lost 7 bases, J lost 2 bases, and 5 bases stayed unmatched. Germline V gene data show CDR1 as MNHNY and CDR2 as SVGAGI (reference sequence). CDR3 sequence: CASTGQGGAYNSPLHF. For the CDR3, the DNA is TGTGCCAGCACCGGACAGGGGGGGGCCTATAATTCACCCCTCCACTTT.

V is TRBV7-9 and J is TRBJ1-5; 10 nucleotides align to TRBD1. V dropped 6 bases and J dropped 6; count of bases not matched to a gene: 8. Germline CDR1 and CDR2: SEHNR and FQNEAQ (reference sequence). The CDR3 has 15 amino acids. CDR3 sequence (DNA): TGTGCCAGCAGTACGGACAGGGGGAAGCTTCAGCCCCAGCATTTT. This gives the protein CASSTDRGKLQPQHF.

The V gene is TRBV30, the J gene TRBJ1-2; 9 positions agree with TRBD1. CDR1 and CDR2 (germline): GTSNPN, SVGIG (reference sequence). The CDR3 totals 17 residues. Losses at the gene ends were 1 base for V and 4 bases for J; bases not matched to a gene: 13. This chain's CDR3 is CAWSARDRAQWGYGYTF. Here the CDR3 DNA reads TGTGCCTGGAGTGCCCGGGACAGGGCCCAATGGGGCTATGGCTACACCTTC.

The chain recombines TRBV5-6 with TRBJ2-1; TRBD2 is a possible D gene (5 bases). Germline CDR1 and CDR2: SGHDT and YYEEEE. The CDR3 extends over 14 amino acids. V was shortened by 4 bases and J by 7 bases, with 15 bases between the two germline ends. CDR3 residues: CASSPENGKNEQFF. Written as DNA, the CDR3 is TGTGCCAGCAGCCCGGAGAACGGGAAAAATGAGCAGTTCTTC. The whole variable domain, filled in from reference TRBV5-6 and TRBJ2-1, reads DAGVTQSPTHLIKTRGQQVTLRCSPKSGHDTVSWYQQALGQGPQFIFQYYEEEERQRGNFPDRFSGHQFPNYSSELNVNALLLGDSALYLCASSPENGKNEQFFGPGTRLTVL.

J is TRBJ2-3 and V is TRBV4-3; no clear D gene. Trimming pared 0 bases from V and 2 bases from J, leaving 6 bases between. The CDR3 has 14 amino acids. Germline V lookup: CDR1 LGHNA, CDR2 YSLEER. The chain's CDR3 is CASSQDGNTDTQYF. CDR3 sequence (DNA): TGCGCCAGCAGCCAAGACGGTAACACAGATACGCAGTATTTT.

The CDR3 is CASPRREEQYF. The CDR3 DNA reads TGTGCCAGCCCCCGCCGAGAGGAGCAGTACTTC. V is TRBV18 and J is TRBJ2-7; D is undetermined. CDR1 is KGHSH and CDR2 is LQKENI in the germline V gene. The V end lost 8 bases, the J end lost 7 bases, and 12 bases lay between the germline ends. The CDR3 sequence is 11 residues long.

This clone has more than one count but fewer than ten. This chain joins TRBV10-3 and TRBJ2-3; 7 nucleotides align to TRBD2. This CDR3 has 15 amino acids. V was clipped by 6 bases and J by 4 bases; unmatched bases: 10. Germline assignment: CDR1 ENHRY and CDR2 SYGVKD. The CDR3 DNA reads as TGTGCCATCAGGGCAGATGTGGGAGGGGCAGATACGCAGTATTTT. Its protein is CAIRADVGGADTQYF.

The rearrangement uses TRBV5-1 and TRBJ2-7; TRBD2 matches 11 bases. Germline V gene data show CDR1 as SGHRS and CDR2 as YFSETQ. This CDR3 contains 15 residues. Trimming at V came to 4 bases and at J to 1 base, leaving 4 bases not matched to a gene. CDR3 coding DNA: TGCGCCAGCAGCCCGGGACTAGCGGTTTCCTACGAGCAGTACTTC. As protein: CASSPGLAVSYEQYF.

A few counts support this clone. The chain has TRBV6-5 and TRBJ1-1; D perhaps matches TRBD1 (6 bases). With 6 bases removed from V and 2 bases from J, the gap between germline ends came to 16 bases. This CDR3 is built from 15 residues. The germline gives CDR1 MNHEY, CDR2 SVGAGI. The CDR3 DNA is TGTGCCAGCAGGAAGTCGGTACAGGGTAACACTGAAGCTTTCTTT. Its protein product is CASRKSVQGNTEAFF.

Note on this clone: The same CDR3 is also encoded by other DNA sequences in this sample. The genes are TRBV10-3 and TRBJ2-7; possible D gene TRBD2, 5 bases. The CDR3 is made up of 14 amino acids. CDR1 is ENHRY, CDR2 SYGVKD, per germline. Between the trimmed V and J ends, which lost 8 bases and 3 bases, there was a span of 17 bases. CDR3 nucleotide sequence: TGTGCCATCCTCCTTGAGGGTGGTCGCTACGAGCAGTACTTC. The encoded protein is CAILLEGGRYEQYF.

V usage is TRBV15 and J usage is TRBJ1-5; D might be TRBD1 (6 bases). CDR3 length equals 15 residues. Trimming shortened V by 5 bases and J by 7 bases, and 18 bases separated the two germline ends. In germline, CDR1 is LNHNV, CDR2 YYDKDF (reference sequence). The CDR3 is CATSPRGGAGQPQHF. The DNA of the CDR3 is TGTGCCACCAGCCCGAGAGGGGGAGCGGGGCAGCCCCAGCATTTT. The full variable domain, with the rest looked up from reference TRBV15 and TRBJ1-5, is DAMVIQNPRYQVTQFGKPVTLSCSQTLNHNVMYWYQQKSSQAPKLLFHYYDKDFNNEADTPDNFQSRRPNTSFCFLDIRSPGLGDTAMYLCATSPRGGAGQPQHFGDGTRLSIL.

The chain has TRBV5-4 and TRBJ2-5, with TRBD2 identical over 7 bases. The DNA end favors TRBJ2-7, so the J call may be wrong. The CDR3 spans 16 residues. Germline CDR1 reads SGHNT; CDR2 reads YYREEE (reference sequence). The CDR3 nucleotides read TGTGCCAGCAGTCCTGACCTCTTAGCGGGTGTCTACGAGCAGTACTTC. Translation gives CASSPDLLAGVYEQYF.